This entry features one T cell receptor beta chain sequence. This entry comes from a study of blood T cell repertoires in COVID-19. Self-reported history from a screening survey and questionnaire set each donor's cohort. Exposed participants encountered a COVID-19 case during the 2 weeks preceding study entry. The method was immunoSEQ multiplex PCR; TCRdb's version includes in-frame clones alone and lacks a portion of them. The data show some 270,000 clones, approximately 88% seen once. Germline V gene data show CDR1 as SGDLS and CDR2 as YYNGEE. Trimming removed 0 bases from V and 4 bases from J, with 14 bases in between. The CDR3 consists of 16 residues.

The material sequenced was PBMCs or T cells enriched from blood (not recorded which). This TCR was recovered from a woman aged 40 to 50 who had been exposed to COVID-19. The V gene is TRBV9, the J gene TRBJ1-3, with a possible D match to TRBD1 (5 bases). The CDR3 is CASSVGVDSPGNTIYF. CDR3 in DNA: TGTGCCAGCAGCGTAGGGGTCGACAGCCCGGGAAACACCATATATTTT.